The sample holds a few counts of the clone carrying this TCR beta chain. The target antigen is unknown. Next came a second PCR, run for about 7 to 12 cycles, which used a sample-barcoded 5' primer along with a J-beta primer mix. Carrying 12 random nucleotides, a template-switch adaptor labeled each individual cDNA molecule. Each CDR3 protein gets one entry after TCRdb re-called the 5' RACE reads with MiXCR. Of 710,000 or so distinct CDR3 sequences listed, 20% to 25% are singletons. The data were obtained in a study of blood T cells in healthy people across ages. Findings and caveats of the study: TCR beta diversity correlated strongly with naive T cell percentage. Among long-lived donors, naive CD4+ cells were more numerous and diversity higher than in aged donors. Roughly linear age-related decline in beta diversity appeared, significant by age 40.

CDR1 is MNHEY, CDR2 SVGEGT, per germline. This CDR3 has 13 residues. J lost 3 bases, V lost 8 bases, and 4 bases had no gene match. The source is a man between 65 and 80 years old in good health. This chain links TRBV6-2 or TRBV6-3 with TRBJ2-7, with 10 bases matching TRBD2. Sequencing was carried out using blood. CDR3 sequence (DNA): TGTGCCAGCGTTTGGACTAGCGGCTACGAGCAGTACTTC. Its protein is CASVWTSGYEQYF.